This paragraph reports one T cell receptor (beta chain). No antigen is known for it. These data belong to a study of cytomegalovirus exposure and HLA in healthy donors. PCR primers comprised 60 Vbeta and 13 Jbeta primers. Original analysis: Later, an analysis found 75 million to 100 million unique TCR beta chains, and some 10 million of these were shared. The table came from immunoSEQ multiplex PCR; TCRdb's copy has only in-frame clones and leaves some out. V, J and clone size are those of that table, while D and trimming were read from the DNA. Of about 120,000 clones listed, 75% to 85% were seen once; the top ten hold 7.5% to 10%. Broader study findings: Listed as cytomegalovirus-associated were about 160 TCR beta chains. With high specificity and sensitivity, the classifier reportedly diagnosed cytomegalovirus status.

The CDR3 loop spans 16 amino acids. The chain joins TRBV21-1 to TRBJ2-1; TRBD2 is the table's D call and was not checked against the DNA. TRBV21-1 represents a pseudogene. The sequence came from a female donor in good health and CMV-seropositive. Material: PBMCs. The CDR3 protein is CASSKGRGSSYNEQFF. The CDR3 bases are TGTGCCAGCAGCAAAGGGAGAGGGAGCTCCTACAATGAGCAGTTCTTC.